This T cell receptor (beta chain) appears in the sequencing data of a study of CD8+CD57+ T cells in acquired aplastic anemia. TCR beta VDJ and CDR3 profiling used genomic DNA as template. In TCRdb, the reads were re-called with MiXCR into one record per CDR3 protein. This table has about 200,000 distinct CDR3 sequences, less than 75% appearing once. Trimming took 2 bases from V and 2 from J; bases not matched to a gene: 8. CDR1 and CDR2 (germline): ENHRY, SYGVKD. The CDR3 loop spans 17 amino acids. An expansion of CD8+CD57+ cells by flow cytometry had been shown in patients chosen for sequencing. The V and J genes are TRBV10-3 and TRBJ2-1; 8 bases align to TRBD1. The sequence derives from a human donor with aplastic anemia. Material for sequencing was sorted CD4+, CD8+, or CD8+CD57+ T cells (not recorded which) from PBMCs. Written as DNA, the CDR3 is TGTGCCATCAGTGAGCCGGGACAGGTGGGCGCCTACAATGAGCAGTTCTTC. This encodes CAISEPGQVGAYNEQFF.